The present T cell receptor (beta chain) was sequenced within a study of neurological immune-mediated disorders. This clonotype has a count of ten or more. Regarding time point: longitudinal time-point 1 (baseline). V was trimmed by 1 base and J by 4 bases, leaving 11 bases between them. This CDR3 comprises 16 residues. Germline V CDR1 and CDR2: SNHLY, FYNNEI. The output of every sequencing run exceeded 190 million TCR-beta sequences, derived from 15-18 subjects. MiXCR was run by TCRdb on the 5' RACE reads, yielding one entry per CDR3 protein. This sample has 70,000 to 75,000 distinct CDR3 sequences, with approximately 13% found just once.

Source material: PBMCs. This clonotype was sampled from a female donor with HTLV-1-associated myelopathy (HAM/TSP). The V gene is TRBV2, the J gene TRBJ2-6; TRBD1 is a possible D gene (6 bases). CDR3 region: CASSEVGGSGANVLTF. CDR3 nucleotides: TGTGCCAGCAGTGAAGTTGGGGGCTCGGGGGCCAACGTCCTGACTTTC. Full variable domain (rest looked up from reference TRBV2 and TRBJ2-6): EPEVTQTPSHQVTQMGQEVILRCVPISNHLYFYWYRQILGQKVEFLVSFYNNEISEKSEIFDDQFSVERPDGSNFTLKIRSTKLEDSAMYFCASSEVGGSGANVLTFGAGSRLTVL.